Presented here are 12 T cell receptor beta chains from one specimen sequenced in a study of PD-1 blockade in classical Hodgkin lymphoma. Every patient experienced relapse after autologous stem cell transplantation, and brentuximab vedotin exposure varied. Sequenced by immunoSEQ multiplex PCR; TCRdb stores in-frame clones only, minus some. The sample records 89,000 or so clones, 80% to 95% being singletons. The material was peripheral blood mononuclear cells (PBMCs), obtained before the second cycle of nivolumab. The source of these receptors is a human donor with classical Hodgkin lymphoma.

V gene TRBV6-1 combines with J gene TRBJ2-5; 8 bases are a match to TRBD2. Trimming took 0 bases from V and 4 from J; bases not matched to a gene: 10. Germline CDR1 and CDR2: MNHNS and SASEGT. This CDR3 has 17 residues. CDR3 in DNA: TGTGCCAGCAGTGAAGCGCATCCAGCGGGAGTCAGAGAGACCCAGTACTTC. This encodes CASSEAHPAGVRETQYF.

V gene TRBV18 combines with J gene TRBJ2-7; D may be TRBD1 (5 bases). From germline, CDR1 is KGHSH and CDR2 LQKENI. This CDR3 is built from 13 residues. V shed 3 bases and J shed 2 bases, with 8 bases lying between them. CDR3 DNA: TGTGCCAGCTCACCTCAGACAGCCTACGAGCAGTACTTC. Translation gives CASSPQTAYEQYF.

The CDR3 loop reads CASSLYVARETVTGELFF. Written as DNA, the CDR3 is TGCGCCAGCAGCTTATACGTTGCGCGGGAGACTGTGACCGGGGAGCTGTTTTTT. This chain connects TRBV5-1 to TRBJ2-2, with TRBD2 identical over 7 bases. Germline values: CDR1 SGHRS, CDR2 YFSETQ. The CDR3 is made up of 18 amino acids. V lost 2 bases to trimming and J lost 5 bases; unmatched junction nucleotides: 15.

V usage is TRBV28 and J usage is TRBJ1-1; D not certain. V lost 4 bases, J lost 1 base, and 10 bases lay in between. The CDR3 is 14 residues long. Germline V gives CDR1 MDHEN, CDR2 SYDVKM. This chain's CDR3 is CASSSPGRNTEAFF. The CDR3 nucleotides read TGTGCCAGCAGTTCCCCCGGACGGAACACTGAAGCTTTCTTT.

DNA for the CDR3: TGTGCCACCAGCAGAGTTCCGAGACAGCCGAGGGAAAACACCATATATTTT. It encodes CATSRVPRQPRENTIYF. The genes are TRBV15 and TRBJ1-3, with D possibly TRBD1 on 5 matching bases. Trimming cost V 1 base and J 6 bases, with 19 bases left between them. CDR1 and CDR2 (germline): LNHNV, YYDKDF (reference sequence). This CDR3 spans 17 amino acids.

The V and J genes are TRBV14 and TRBJ2-1; no clear D gene. The CDR3 is 16 residues long. Trimming took 4 bases from V and 4 from J, leaving 17 bases between them. CDR1 SGHDN and CDR2 FVKESK come from the germline V gene. The CDR3 nucleotides read TGTGCCAGCAGCCGCCAGGAAACCCTTGGGTACAATGAGCAGTTCTTC. This encodes CASSRQETLGYNEQFF.

The chain carries TRBV27 and TRBJ1-6, with 9 bases identical to TRBD1. Germline loops: CDR1 MNHEY, CDR2 SMNVEV (reference sequence). Trimming at V came to 6 bases and at J to 7 bases, leaving 10 bases not matched to a gene. There are 16 residues in the CDR3. CDR3: CASRPSTGGVNSPLHF. CDR3 sequence (DNA): TGTGCCAGCAGACCCTCGACAGGGGGTGTCAATTCACCCCTCCACTTT.

This rearrangement joins TRBV5-4 to TRBJ1-1, with D perhaps TRBD1 (6 bases). Germline CDR1 is SGHNT and CDR2 is YYREEE (reference sequence). The ends were cut back, 6 bases at V and 5 bases at J, with 20 bases in the middle. The CDR3 extends over 15 amino acids. The CDR3 DNA reads as TGTGCCAGCATCCTGCTTGGAGGGGGGAGAACTGAAGCTTTCTTT. Its protein is CASILLGGGRTEAFF. The full variable domain, completed using reference TRBV5-4 and TRBJ1-1, is ETGVTQSPTHLIKTRGQQVTLRCSSQSGHNTVSWYQQALGQGPQFIFQYYREEENGRGNFPPRFSGLQFPNYSSELNVNALELDDSALYLCASILLGGGRTEAFFGQGTRLTVV.

This clone was observed a single time. The rearrangement joins TRBV7-9 to TRBJ2-1; 8 bases agree with TRBD2. CDR3 length: 15 residues. The V gene's germline CDR1 is SEHNR and CDR2 FQNEAQ (reference sequence). The V segment lost 5 bases and the J segment 6 bases; nucleotides outside the gene matches: 9. The CDR3 loop reads CASSLVGGRTNEQFF. CDR3 nucleotide sequence: TGTGCCAGCAGCCTGGTCGGCGGGAGGACCAATGAGCAGTTCTTC.

This clone has only one observation. This chain joins TRBV6-1 and TRBJ2-1; D remains ambiguous. The CDR3 is 14 amino acids. V was pared by 7 bases and J by 1 base, with 11 bases between. Germline V gene sequence: CDR1 MNHNS, CDR2 SASEGT. The CDR3 loop is CASILDGSYNEQFF. CDR3 sequence (DNA): TGTGCCAGCATCCTAGACGGGTCCTACAATGAGCAGTTCTTC.

The chain couples TRBV10-3 to TRBJ2-7; TRBD2 matches at 10 bases. The end of the DNA is better explained by TRBJ2-6, so the J call may be wrong. Germline CDR1 ENHRY, CDR2 SYGVKD. CDR3 size: 15 residues. CDR3 in amino acids: CAISEAGRAGGPLTF. The CDR3 DNA reads as TGTGCCATCAGTGAGGCGGGGAGAGCGGGAGGGCCACTGACTTTC.

J is TRBJ1-5 and V is TRBV28; 8 nucleotides agree with TRBD1. Germline CDR1 MDHEN, CDR2 SYDVKM. The CDR3 contains 15 residues. Trimming at V came to 2 bases and at J to 9 bases, leaving 9 bases not matched to a gene. The CDR3 spells CASSLTTGAVGPQHF. The CDR3 bases are TGTGCCAGCAGTTTAACGACAGGGGCCGTGGGGCCCCAGCATTTT.